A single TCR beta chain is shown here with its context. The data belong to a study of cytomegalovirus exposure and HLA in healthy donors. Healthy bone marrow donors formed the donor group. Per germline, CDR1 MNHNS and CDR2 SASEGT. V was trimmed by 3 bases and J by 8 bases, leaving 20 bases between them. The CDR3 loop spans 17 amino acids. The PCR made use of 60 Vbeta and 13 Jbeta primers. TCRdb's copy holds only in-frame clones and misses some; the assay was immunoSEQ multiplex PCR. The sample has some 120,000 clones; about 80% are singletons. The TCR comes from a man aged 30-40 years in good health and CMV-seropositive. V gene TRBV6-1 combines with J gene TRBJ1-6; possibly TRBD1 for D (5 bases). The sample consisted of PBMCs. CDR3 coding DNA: TGTGCCAGCAGTGACAGGGCCCTTAATCGCCAGTATTCACCCCTCCACTTT. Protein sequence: CASSDRALNRQYSPLHF.